These 15 T cell receptor beta chains were sequenced from one sample in a study of human T cells and chemical hapten exposure (dated by TCRdb to the early 2020s). Receptor libraries were prepared by RACE. Sequencing relied on a NextSeq 500. TCRdb redid the processing of the public reads, applying fastp at Q25 and MiXCR, and retained in-frame beta chains. Identical CDR3 protein sequences are pooled into one entry, listed with their most common genes and DNA. This sample gives around 130,000 distinct CDR3 sequences in total; approximately 9.5% of them show up just once. The top ten hold roughly 2% of the sample. The meaning of the sample's time point label: healthy volunteer bleed at 2 weeks. Total RNA was isolated from unfractionated whole blood collected in Tempus Blood RNA tubes. Sequencing was done on a sample of whole blood. These TCRs come from a male donor in good health. Some clones in this sample may be carry-over from other donors' samples.

In this sample, this clonotype turned up many times. V gene TRBV27 combines with J gene TRBJ2-1; D call uncertain. Deletions cut 4 bases from V and 4 bases from J, with 8 bases between. The germline gives CDR1 MNHEY, CDR2 SMNVEV (reference sequence). The CDR3 sequence is 13 residues long. CDR3 DNA sequence: TGTGCCAGCAGTTCCGCTCCGTACAATGAGCAGTTCTTC. This gives the protein CASSSAPYNEQFF.

There are a few counts of this clonotype. The chain couples TRBV4-1 to TRBJ2-7; D call uncertain. CDR1 and CDR2 (germline): MGHRA, YSYEKL. There are 16 residues in the CDR3. Deletions cut 1 base from V and 3 bases from J, with 16 bases between. The DNA of the CDR3 is TGCGCCAGCAGCCAAGCGAGCAATCTCGGCAACTACGAGCAGTACTTC. Translated, it gives CASSQASNLGNYEQYF.

This chain connects TRBV4-3 to TRBJ2-7; TRBD1 agrees at 7 bases. CDR3 length equals 17 residues. The V and J ends lost 0 bases and 4 bases, in that order; junction bases with no gene match: 12. The V gene's germline CDR1 is LGHNA and CDR2 YSLEER. CDR3 sequence: CASSQDVGGQGVYEQYF. In nucleotides, the CDR3 is TGCGCCAGCAGCCAAGATGTCGGTGGGCAGGGGGTGTACGAGCAGTACTTC.

This clonotype came up a few times. The chain joins TRBV5-5 to TRBJ1-4; 7 nucleotides match TRBD1. J was trimmed by 0 bases and V by 4 bases; bases with no gene match: 3. CDR3 length: 15 amino acids. Germline V lookup: CDR1 SGHKS, CDR2 YYEKEE (reference sequence). In DNA, the CDR3 is TGTGCCAGCAGCCCCACAGGGGCAACTAATGAAAAACTGTTTTTT. This codes for CASSPTGATNEKLFF.

This clonotype has more than one count but fewer than ten. V and J are TRBV7-3 and TRBJ1-2, with a tentative D call TRBD1 (6 bases). Germline V gene lookup returns CDR1 SGHTA and CDR2 FQGTGA. V gave up 5 bases and J gave up 5 bases, with 18 bases separating them. This CDR3 comprises 15 residues. CDR3 amino acids: CASSVDRSSDYGYTF. The CDR3 bases are TGTGCCAGCAGCGTTGACAGGTCAAGTGATTATGGCTACACCTTC.

This clonotype was recorded many times. The chain is built from TRBV7-7 and TRBJ2-5; D remains unclear. The ends were cut back, 3 bases at V and 3 bases at J, with 8 bases in the middle. The germline CDR1 and CDR2 sequences are SSHAT and FNYEAQ (reference sequence). This CDR3 spans 13 amino acids. This chain's CDR3 is CASSFGLEETQYF. CDR3 DNA: TGTGCCAGCAGCTTCGGGCTCGAAGAGACCCAGTACTTC.

A few counts support this clonotype. The chain links TRBV12-3 or TRBV12-4 to TRBJ2-1, with D possibly called TRBD1 or TRBD2 (5 bases each). V lost 5 bases and J 2 bases, leaving 10 bases between the germline ends. CDR3 length: 14 residues. The CDR3 bases are TGTGCCAGCAGTGGGGGTGGCGCCTACAATGAGCAGTTCTTC. This gives the protein CASSGGGAYNEQFF.

This clonotype was counted a few times. The CDR3 sequence: CASSFRRGKETQYF. For the CDR3, the DNA is TGTGCCAGCAGTTTCCGGCGGGGGAAAGAGACCCAGTACTTC. This rearrangement joins TRBV27 to TRBJ2-5, with 7 bases identical to TRBD2. This CDR3 spans 14 amino acids. Germline V CDR1 and CDR2: MNHEY, SMNVEV (reference sequence). The trim removed 3 bases at V and 3 bases at J, leaving 4 bases unmatched.

V usage is TRBV19 and J usage is TRBJ2-7, with TRBD1 as a possible D gene (7 bases). CDR3 size: 14 residues. Germline V gene data show CDR1 as LNHDA and CDR2 as SQIVND (reference sequence). V was pared by 4 bases and J by 6 bases, with 16 bases between. CDR3 coding DNA: TGTGCCAGTAGTAGGGACAGCGCGCGGGGCGAGCAGTACTTC. It is translated as CASSRDSARGEQYF.

About this clonotype: Germline is not matched at one junction end, which may reflect a read error. The V call is TRBV29-1, the J call TRBJ2-7, with D possibly being TRBD2 (5 bases). This CDR3 is 11 amino acids long. CDR1 and CDR2 (germline): SQVTM, ANQGSEA. The CDR3 coding sequence is TGCAGCGTTGAAGATTCGGGATCACTCCACTTC. As protein: CSVEDSGSLHF.

V gene TRBV20-1 combines with J gene TRBJ1-1, with a possible D match to TRBD1 (6 bases). V lost 0 bases and J lost 1, with 9 bases in between. Germline assignment: CDR1 DFQATT and CDR2 SNEGSKA (reference sequence). The CDR3 length is 14 residues. The CDR3 reads CSAREGHQNTEAFF. The DNA for the CDR3 is TGCAGTGCTAGAGAGGGACACCAGAACACTGAAGCTTTCTTT.

Only a few counts were recorded for this clonotype. V is TRBV3-1 and J is TRBJ2-6; 7 bases are a match to TRBD1. The CDR3 spans 17 residues. In germline, CDR1 is LGHDT, CDR2 YNNKEL (reference sequence). After removal of 6 bases from V and 0 bases from J, the junction contained 8 bases not matched to a gene. The chain's CDR3 is CASRRGPDLSGANVLTF. CDR3 in DNA: TGTGCCAGCAGAAGGGGGCCCGACCTCTCTGGGGCCAACGTCCTGACTTTC.

This clonotype came up many times. The chain joins TRBV10-3 to TRBJ2-5, with 11 positions matching TRBD2. V lost 10 bases and J lost 5; bases outside the gene matches: 15. The germline V gene has CDR1 ENHRY and CDR2 SYGVKD. This CDR3 comprises 16 residues. CDR3 protein: CATQSGTSGSLETQYF. CDR3 DNA sequence: TGTGCCACGCAGTCCGGGACTAGCGGTTCTTTGGAGACCCAGTACTTC.

This clonotype was observed a handful of times. The chain combines TRBV6-2 or TRBV6-3 with TRBJ2-1; TRBD2 agrees at 9 bases. Germline CDR1 MNHEY, CDR2 SVGEGT. This CDR3 comprises 16 residues. The V segment lost 2 bases and the J segment 3 bases; nucleotides outside the gene matches: 5. Written as DNA, the CDR3 is TGTGCCAGCAGTTACACAAAGACTAGCGGCTACAATGAGCAGTTCTTC. Translation: CASSYTKTSGYNEQFF.

This clonotype was counted at least ten times. This chain connects TRBV29-1 to TRBJ1-1; D not resolved. The CDR3 spans 11 residues. Germline V CDR1 and CDR2: SQVTM, ANQGSEA. The germline V and J ends were trimmed by 4 bases and 3 bases, with 6 bases remaining between them. The CDR3 is CSVGADTEAFF. For the CDR3, the DNA is TGCAGCGTTGGGGCTGACACTGAAGCTTTCTTT.